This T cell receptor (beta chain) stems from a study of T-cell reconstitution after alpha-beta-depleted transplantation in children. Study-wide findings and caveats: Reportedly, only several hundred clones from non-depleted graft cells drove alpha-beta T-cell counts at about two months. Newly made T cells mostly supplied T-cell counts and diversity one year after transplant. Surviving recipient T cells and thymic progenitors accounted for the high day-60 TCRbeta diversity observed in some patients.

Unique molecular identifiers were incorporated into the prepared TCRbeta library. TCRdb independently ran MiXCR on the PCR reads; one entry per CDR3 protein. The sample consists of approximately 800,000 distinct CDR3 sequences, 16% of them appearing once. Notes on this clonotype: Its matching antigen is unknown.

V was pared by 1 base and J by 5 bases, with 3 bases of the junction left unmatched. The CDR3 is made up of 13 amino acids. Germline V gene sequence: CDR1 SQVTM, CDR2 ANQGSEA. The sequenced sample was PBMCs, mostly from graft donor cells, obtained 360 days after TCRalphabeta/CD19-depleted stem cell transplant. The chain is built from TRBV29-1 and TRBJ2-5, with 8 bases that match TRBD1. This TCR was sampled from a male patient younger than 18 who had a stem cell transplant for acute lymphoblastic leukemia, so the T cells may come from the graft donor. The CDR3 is CSVEGTGRETQYF. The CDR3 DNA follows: TGCAGCGTTGAAGGGACAGGGAGGGAGACCCAGTACTTC.